This T cell receptor beta chain was captured in a study of blood T cell repertoires in COVID-19. As for the study in general: Some COVID-19 samples were acute and others convalescent; all came from the United States, Italy and Spain. T cells, B-cell-depleted T cells, or PBMCs supplied cDNA or gDNA.

The germline V and J ends were trimmed by 3 bases and 8 bases, with 19 bases remaining between them. The germline CDR1 and CDR2 sequences are MGHRA and YSYEKL. The CDR3 totals 16 residues. In the source study's methods: Quantification of nucleated cells was approximated via reference gene primer amplification. Sequencing used immunoSEQ multiplex PCR; TCRdb keeps in-frame clones, though not all of them. That table gives V, J and clone size, and the DNA gave D and trimming. The sample has roughly 250,000 clones, 70% to 90% seen once. The chain couples TRBV4-1 to TRBJ1-4; TRBD1 might be the D (5 bases). This TCR came from a man aged 50-59 years with acute or convalescent COVID-19. The source material was peripheral blood. CDR3 in DNA: TGCGCCAGCAGCCAGGGGGGTAGGTTCGTAGGCGAAAAACTGTTTTTT. It specifies CASSQGGRFVGEKLFF.